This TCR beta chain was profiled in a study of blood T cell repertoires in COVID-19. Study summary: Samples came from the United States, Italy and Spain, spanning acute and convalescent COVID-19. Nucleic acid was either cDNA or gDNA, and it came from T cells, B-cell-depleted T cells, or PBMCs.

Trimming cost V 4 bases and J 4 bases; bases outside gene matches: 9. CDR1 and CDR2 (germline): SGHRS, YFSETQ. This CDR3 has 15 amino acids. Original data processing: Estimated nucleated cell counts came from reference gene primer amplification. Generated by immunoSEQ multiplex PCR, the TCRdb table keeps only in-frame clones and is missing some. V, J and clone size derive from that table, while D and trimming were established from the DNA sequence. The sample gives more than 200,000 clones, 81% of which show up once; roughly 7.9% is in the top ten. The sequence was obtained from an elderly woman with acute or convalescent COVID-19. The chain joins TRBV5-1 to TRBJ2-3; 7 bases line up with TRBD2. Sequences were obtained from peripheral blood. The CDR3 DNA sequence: TGCGCCAGCAGCCCGGTGGGGGGGAGCGCAGATACGCAGTATTTT. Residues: CASSPVGGSADTQYF.